One and the same sample provided the 27 T cell receptor beta chains below, sequenced in a study of Graves' ophthalmopathy and Graves' hyperthyroidism. RNA transcripts yielded amplified TCR beta CDR3 regions. An initial RT-PCR round employing HTBI primers preceded a second-round multiplex PCR. One entry per CDR3 protein results from TCRdb running MiXCR on the multiplex PCR reads. Among under 350,000 distinct CDR3 sequences listed, roughly 16% were seen once. Sequenced input: peripheral blood. These receptors all stem from an adult man with Graves' ophthalmopathy.

This clonotype has ten or more counts. No conserved phenylalanine or tryptophan ends this CDR3, so it is likely a read error. The V call is TRBV10-1, the J call TRBJ2-7; D call uncertain. The CDR3 is 13 residues long. Trimming shortened V by 5 bases and J by 6 bases, and 14 bases separated the two germline ends. The V gene's germline CDR1 is WNHNN and CDR2 SYGVQD (reference sequence). The CDR3 here is CASSPLRTREQYL. The DNA for the CDR3 is TGCGCCAGCAGTCCCCTCCGAACGCGCGAGCAGTACCTC.

This clonotype has at least ten counts. V is TRBV6-5 and J is TRBJ1-2; perhaps TRBD1 as D (6 bases). V lost 3 bases to trimming and J lost 0 bases, with 11 bases between them. The length of the CDR3 is 15 residues. Germline lookup yields CDR1 MNHEY and CDR2 SVGAGI. CDR3 in DNA: TGTGCCAGCAGTTATCGACAGGCTACTAACTATGGCTACACCTTC. This gives the protein CASSYRQATNYGYTF.

In its sample, this clonotype was seen many times. The chain uses TRBV4-1 and TRBJ2-2; TRBD2 agrees at 10 bases. V dropped 3 bases and J dropped 2; count of bases not matched to a gene: 6. Germline V lookup: CDR1 MGHRA, CDR2 YSYEKL. The CDR3 is 17 amino acids. CDR3 loop: CASSQTTSGANTGELFF. The CDR3 coding sequence is TGCGCCAGCAGCCAGACTACTAGCGGGGCAAACACCGGGGAGCTGTTTTTT.

At least ten counts were recorded for this clonotype. The chain combines TRBV11-2 with TRBJ2-4; TRBD2 agrees at 7 bases. The junction had 5 bases not matched to a gene; V was cut back by 3 bases and J by 6 bases. This CDR3 has 14 amino acids. Germline lookup yields CDR1 SGHAT and CDR2 FQNNGV. In DNA form, the CDR3 reads TGTGCCAGCAGCTTCGGACTAGGATTAAACATTCAGTACTTC. Its protein is CASSFGLGLNIQYF.

This clonotype was seen many times. V gene TRBV4-1 combines with J gene TRBJ2-7; D might be TRBD1 or TRBD2, each matching 5 bases. CDR1 and CDR2 (germline): MGHRA, YSYEKL. Trimming took 1 base from V and 2 from J, leaving 9 bases between them. CDR3 length: 14 residues. CDR3 nucleotide sequence: TGCGCCAGCAGCCAAGCCCAGGGACCCTACGAGCAGTACTTC. Its translation is CASSQAQGPYEQYF.

This clonotype has only a few counts. The V gene is TRBV4-1, the J gene TRBJ2-7, with TRBD2 matching 7 bases. The germline V gene encodes CDR1 MGHRA and CDR2 YSYEKL. The CDR3 loop spans 17 amino acids. V was clipped by 0 bases and J by 7 bases; unmatched bases: 15. The CDR3 DNA follows: TGCGCCAGCAGCCAAGAAGCCTGGGGGGGAGGGCCTCGGGAGCAGTACTTC. As protein: CASSQEAWGGGPREQYF.

This clonotype appeared many times. V is TRBV19 and J is TRBJ1-1, with 7 bases matching TRBD1. The CDR3 spans 15 residues. Germline CDR1 is LNHDA and CDR2 is SQIVND (reference sequence). Trimming removed 3 bases from V and 5 bases from J; junction bases left unmatched: 9. DNA for the CDR3: TGTGCCAGTAGTATGCCCCGCGGGACAGCGACTGAAGCTTTCTTT. Translating gives CASSMPRGTATEAFF. The variable domain in full, completed from reference TRBV19 and TRBJ1-1, reads DGGITQSPKYLFRKEGQNVTLSCEQNLNHDAMYWYRQDPGQGLRLIYYSQIVNDFQKGDIAEGYSVSREKKESFPLTVTSAQKNPTAFYLCASSMPRGTATEAFFGQGTRLTVV.

This clonotype has ten or more counts. The CDR3 sequence: CASSYSAGSWDIQYF. The CDR3 DNA is TGTGCCAGCAGTTACTCGGCAGGGTCCTGGGACATTCAGTACTTC. This chain uses TRBV6-2 or TRBV6-3 with TRBJ2-4; TRBD1 is a possible D gene (5 bases). CDR3 length: 15 residues. CDR1 and CDR2 (germline): MNHEY, SVGEGT. V lost 0 bases and J 8 bases, leaving 14 bases between the germline ends.

This clonotype came up many times. The chain is built from TRBV7-3 and TRBJ2-5; D remains unclear. From germline, CDR1 is SGHTA and CDR2 FQGTGA. The V end was cut by 3 bases, the J end by 5 bases, with 19 bases between. CDR3 size: 16 residues. The CDR3 spells CASSLGSNPSGETQYF. The CDR3, as DNA: TGTGCCAGCAGCTTGGGGTCAAACCCTAGTGGGGAGACCCAGTACTTC.

At least ten counts were recorded for this clonotype. The chain joins TRBV6-4 to TRBJ2-2; TRBD2 matches at 14 bases. The trim removed 7 bases at V and 5 bases at J, leaving 9 bases unmatched. The CDR3 runs to 17 residues. CDR1 and CDR2 (germline): MRHNA, SNTAGT. The CDR3 reads CASTGTSGGSGTGELFF. The DNA of the CDR3 is TGTGCCAGCACCGGGACTAGCGGGGGATCCGGGACCGGGGAGCTGTTTTTT.

CDR3 sequence: CASSLDRGEMEAFF. The CDR3 DNA is TGCGCCAGCAGCTTGGATCGGGGAGAGATGGAAGCTTTCTTT. The chain has TRBV5-1 and TRBJ1-1; D uncertain. V was shortened by 0 bases and J by 8 bases, with 14 bases between the two germline ends. The CDR3 length is 14 residues. Germline CDR1 and CDR2: SGHRS and YFSETQ.

This clonotype was observed at least ten times. The J gene is TRBJ1-2, the V gene TRBV12-3 or TRBV12-4; 7 nucleotides align to TRBD1. With V trimmed by 6 bases and J by 8 bases, 6 bases remained unmatched. The CDR3 is 12 amino acids. The CDR3 DNA sequence: TGTGCCAGCAGAGTAGGGGGCTCCGGCTACACCTTC. Residues: CASRVGGSGYTF.

This clonotype was found many times. The chain is built from TRBV6-1 and TRBJ2-7, with D tentatively TRBD2 (7 bases). Deletions cut 1 base from V and 2 bases from J, with 9 bases between. The germline V gene has CDR1 MNHNS and CDR2 SASEGT. This CDR3 contains 14 residues. CDR3 in amino acids: CASSEVGGAYEQYF. DNA of the CDR3: TGTGCCAGCAGTGAAGTAGGGGGGGCCTACGAGCAGTACTTC.

This clonotype was recorded many times. The chain couples TRBV6-5 to TRBJ2-5; D gene uncertain. Germline V lookup: CDR1 MNHEY, CDR2 SVGAGI. This CDR3 is 13 amino acids long. Trimming took off 6 bases at V and 4 bases at J, with 12 bases between the two ends. CDR3 sequence: CASRLQARETQYF. As DNA, the CDR3 is TGTGCCAGCAGACTCCAGGCTCGAGAGACCCAGTACTTC.

In this sample, this clonotype turned up many times. The gene calls are TRBV14 and TRBJ1-1, with D uncertain. The CDR3 extends over 13 amino acids. Germline values: CDR1 SGHDN, CDR2 FVKESK. V was pared by 0 bases and J by 12 bases, with 14 bases between. In DNA, the CDR3 is TGTGCCAGCAGCCAAGATTTGCTGGGAGCTCCTTTCTTT. It codes for CASSQDLLGAPFF.

This chain joins TRBV29-1 and TRBJ2-7; either TRBD1 or TRBD2 may supply D (5 bases each). This CDR3 contains 14 residues. The V gene lost 4 bases and the J gene lost 0 bases, with 13 bases spanning the gap. Germline CDR1 and CDR2: SQVTM and ANQGSEA. The CDR3: CSVAGTGSSYEQYF. In nucleotides, the CDR3 is TGCAGCGTTGCAGGGACCGGTAGCTCCTACGAGCAGTACTTC.

This clonotype was seen repeatedly, ten times or more. The chain carries TRBV24-1 and TRBJ1-5; D may be TRBD1 (5 bases). Trimming left V 12 bases short and J 3 bases short, with 11 bases between. The CDR3 covers 12 residues. Germline CDR1 is KGHDR and CDR2 is SFDVKD. CDR3 region: CAAGTANQPQHF. For the CDR3, the DNA is TGTGCCGCGGGGACCGCCAATCAGCCCCAGCATTTT.

This clonotype was found many times. V is TRBV12-3 or TRBV12-4 and J is TRBJ2-7; 9 positions agree with TRBD1. The CDR3 totals 15 residues. V was pared by 7 bases and J by 1 base, with 8 bases of the junction left unmatched. The CDR3 reads CASISTGGASYEQYF. The CDR3 coding sequence is TGTGCCAGCATCAGCACAGGGGGCGCGTCCTACGAGCAGTACTTC.

The V and J genes are TRBV30 and TRBJ1-1, with D perhaps TRBD1 (5 bases). Trimming removed 3 bases at V and 3 bases at J, with 11 bases between. The CDR3 extends over 13 amino acids. Germline CDR1 is GTSNPN and CDR2 is SVGIG (reference sequence). The CDR3 coding sequence is TGTGCCTGGAGAAGGGGATTGGACACTGAAGCTTTCTTT. This sequence encodes CAWRRGLDTEAFF. Based on the CDR3 plus reference TRBV30 and TRBJ1-1, the full variable domain is SQTIHQWPATLVQPVGSPLSLECTVEGTSNPNLYWYRQAAGRGLQLLFYSVGIGQISSEVPQNLSASRPQDRQFILSSKKLLLSDSGFYLCAWRRGLDTEAFFGQGTRLTVV.

This clonotype was observed at least ten times. The chain is built from TRBV6-4 and TRBJ1-6; D is possibly TRBD1 (5 bases). Looked up from germline, CDR1 is MRHNA and CDR2 is SNTAGT. The CDR3 extends over 14 amino acids. V gave up 8 bases and J gave up 9 bases, with 17 bases separating them. CDR3 loop: CASSDGGQGSPLHF. In DNA form, the CDR3 reads TGTGCCAGCTCCGACGGAGGGCAGGGTTCACCCCTCCACTTT.

The J gene is TRBJ2-7, the V gene TRBV6-5; TRBD1 agrees at 8 bases. After removal of 2 bases from V and 5 bases from J, the junction contained 8 bases not matched to a gene. The CDR3 is 15 amino acids. Germline V CDR1 and CDR2: MNHEY, SVGAGI. In DNA form, the CDR3 reads TGTGCCAGCAGTTACCGAGGACAGGGTGGGAACGAGCAGTACTTC. Its protein product is CASSYRGQGGNEQYF.

Many counts were recorded for this clonotype. V gene TRBV24-1 combines with J gene TRBJ2-2; TRBD2 aligns across 9 bases. Germline V gene data show CDR1 as KGHDR and CDR2 as SFDVKD. This CDR3 has 21 residues. The V segment lost 1 base and the J segment 1 base; nucleotides outside the gene matches: 15. The DNA of the CDR3 is TGTGCCACCAGTGATTTTCCCCGCGAGATTAGCGGGAGAAGGAACACCGGGGAGCTGTTTTTT. This translates into CATSDFPREISGRRNTGELFF.

This clonotype was counted ten times or more. This rearrangement joins TRBV2 to TRBJ2-7; D might be TRBD2 (6 bases). Germline V CDR1 and CDR2: SNHLY, FYNNEI. Trimming left V 8 bases short and J 4 bases short, with 15 bases between. This CDR3 spans 13 amino acids. CDR3 in amino acids: CASARRGGYEQYF. CDR3 nucleotide sequence: TGTGCCAGCGCCCGGAGGGGCGGGTACGAGCAGTACTTC.

This clonotype has ten or more counts. The chain combines TRBV9 with TRBJ2-7, with 12 bases identical to TRBD2. This CDR3 is built from 16 residues. Germline V gives CDR1 SGDLS, CDR2 YYNGEE. Trimming cost V 3 bases and J 7 bases; bases outside gene matches: 11. CDR3 DNA sequence: TGTGCCAGCAGCGCCGCCGATACTAGCGGGAGGCAAGAGCAGTACTTC. It codes for CASSAADTSGRQEQYF.

This clonotype was detected many times. The rearrangement links TRBV15 to TRBJ1-1; D ambiguous. The germline gives CDR1 LNHNV, CDR2 YYDKDF (reference sequence). V was shortened by 0 bases and J by 0 bases, with 11 bases between the two germline ends. The CDR3 is 16 amino acids. This CDR3 reads CATSRDRSTMNTEAFF. The CDR3 nucleotides read TGTGCCACCAGCAGAGATCGGAGCACTATGAACACTGAAGCTTTCTTT.

Many counts were recorded for this clonotype. The rearrangement links TRBV7-8 to TRBJ2-2, with 7 bases matching TRBD1. V dropped 2 bases and J dropped 5; count of bases not matched to a gene: 11. This CDR3 contains 17 residues. Germline V gene lookup returns CDR1 SGHVS and CDR2 FQNEAQ. CDR3 DNA: TGTGCCAGCAGCTTAAACCCCGACAGGGCCAGGACCGGGGAGCTGTTTTTT. Translation gives CASSLNPDRARTGELFF.

There are many counts of this clonotype. The chain links TRBV20-1 to TRBJ2-7; TRBD2 matches at 7 bases. In germline, CDR1 is DFQATT, CDR2 SNEGSKA (reference sequence). V dropped 6 bases and J dropped 7; count of bases not matched to a gene: 15. The CDR3 has 14 amino acids. CDR3 amino acids: CSAEPAGFLSEQYF. CDR3 bases: TGCAGTGCCGAACCAGCGGGGTTCCTAAGTGAGCAGTACTTC.